The 10 T cell receptor beta chains in this list originate from one sample, sequenced in a study of cytomegalovirus exposure and HLA in healthy donors. The PCR contained 60 Vbeta and 13 Jbeta primers. Using immunoSEQ multiplex PCR, the repertoire was profiled, and TCRdb retains in-frame clones only, with some absent. The sample contains nearly 110,000 clones, 60% to 80% of which appear only once. Sample: PBMCs. The origin of the receptors is a man aged 18 to 30 in good health and CMV-seronegative.

The J gene is TRBJ1-2, the V gene TRBV2; 10 positions agree with TRBD1. This CDR3 comprises 15 residues. V trimming: 6 bases; J trimming: 2 bases; junction bases outside the gene matches: 6. CDR1 and CDR2 from the germline V gene are SNHLY and FYNNEI. CDR3 loop: CASRATGGGNYGYTF. CDR3 bases: TGTGCCAGCAGAGCGACAGGGGGCGGCAACTATGGCTACACCTTC.

The chain carries TRBV5-4 and TRBJ1-6, with D possibly being TRBD1 (5 bases). CDR3 length equals 15 residues. Trimming pared 3 bases from V and 2 bases from J, leaving 9 bases between. From germline, CDR1 is SGHNT and CDR2 YYREEE (reference sequence). The CDR3 nucleotides read TGTGCCAGCAGCTCCCAGACAGCCTATAATTCACCCCTCCACTTT. This codes for CASSSQTAYNSPLHF.

The chain is built from TRBV21-1 and TRBJ2-3; the D segment call TRBD1 is taken from the table without a DNA check. TRBV21-1 is noted as a pseudogene. The CDR3 consists of 13 residues. In nucleotides, the CDR3 is TGTGCCAGCAGCAACAGGGGGCGCGATACGCAGTATTTT. As protein: CASSNRGRDTQYF.

This chain uses TRBV6-1 with TRBJ2-2, with 7 bases identical to TRBD2. After removal of 7 bases from V and 5 bases from J, the junction contained 7 bases not matched to a gene. This CDR3 has 14 residues. CDR1 MNHNS and CDR2 SASEGT come from the germline V gene. Here the CDR3 reads CASTRGEETGELFF. For the CDR3, the DNA is TGTGCCAGCACCCGGGGGGAGGAAACCGGGGAGCTGTTTTTT.

The gene calls are TRBV7-8 and TRBJ2-7; D is ambiguous. The CDR3 is made up of 14 amino acids. V was shortened by 6 bases and J by 1 base, with 13 bases between the two germline ends. Per the germline V gene, CDR1 is SGHVS and CDR2 is FQNEAQ. CDR3 sequence reads: CASSPFGASYEQYF. CDR3 coding DNA: TGTGCCAGCAGTCCGTTTGGAGCGTCCTACGAGCAGTACTTC.

The V call is TRBV9, the J call TRBJ2-3, with TRBD2 identical over 11 bases. The CDR3 runs to 18 residues. V lost 4 bases, J lost 5 bases, and 15 bases stayed unmatched. Germline CDR1 SGDLS, CDR2 YYNGEE. CDR3: CASSPRPTSGGLGDTQYF. CDR3 sequence (DNA): TGTGCCAGCAGCCCCCGCCCTACTAGCGGGGGTTTGGGAGATACGCAGTATTTT.

The V and J genes are TRBV7-6 and TRBJ1-2; no definite D call. Germline CDR1 SGHVS, CDR2 FNYEAQ. The length of the CDR3 is 15 residues. V was pared by 1 base and J by 2 bases, with 11 bases between. CDR3 loop: CASSLGTEMNYGYTF. CDR3 nucleotide sequence: TGTGCCAGCAGCTTAGGTACCGAGATGAACTATGGCTACACCTTC.

J is TRBJ2-7 and V is TRBV28; maybe TRBD2 (6 bases). The V end lost 1 base, the J end lost 5 bases, and 15 bases lay between the germline ends. This CDR3 has 15 residues. Germline V gives CDR1 MDHEN, CDR2 SYDVKM. Here the CDR3 reads CASSLSGDIKDEQYF. The CDR3 DNA follows: TGTGCCAGCAGTTTATCGGGGGATATTAAAGACGAGCAGTACTTC.

V and J are TRBV11-1 and TRBJ2-5, with 9 nucleotides matching TRBD1. The V and J ends lost 5 bases and 5 bases, in that order; junction bases with no gene match: 12. Germline CDR1 reads SGHAT; CDR2 reads FQDESV (reference sequence). The CDR3 has 16 amino acids. The CDR3 loop is CASSPFRGQGFETQYF. The CDR3 DNA follows: TGTGCCAGCAGCCCCTTCAGGGGACAGGGATTCGAGACCCAGTACTTC.

This clone was observed a handful of times. This sequence joins TRBV2 and TRBJ1-4; maybe TRBD1 (6 bases). CDR3 size: 12 residues. Trimming shortened V by 6 bases and J by 10 bases, and 12 bases separated the two germline ends. Germline V CDR1 and CDR2: SNHLY, FYNNEI. CDR3 sequence reads: CASSQGRGKLFF. As DNA, the CDR3 is TGTGCCAGCAGCCAGGGGCGAGGAAAACTGTTTTTT.